This T cell receptor (beta chain) is from a study of T cells in Graves' hyperthyroidism and ophthalmopathy. This clonotype was seen at least ten times. Antigen unknown. The study, taken as a whole, reports: Blood held most thyroid clonotypes expanded above 0.001 frequency. Ophthalmopathy was model-predicted a median roughly 6.5 months pre-onset.

CDR3 length equals 15 residues. Trimming cost V 1 base and J 4 bases; bases outside gene matches: 3. Germline V gene sequence: CDR1 SNHLY, CDR2 FYNNEI. Amplification of TCR beta CDR3 regions was performed using RNA transcripts as template. When the TCR CDR3 underwent first-round RT-PCR, the HTBI primer set was used. TCRdb reanalysed the multiplex PCR reads using MiXCR and keeps one entry per CDR3 protein. This sample yields under 700,000 distinct CDR3 sequences, of which 35% to 55% are seen a single time; 8.2% belongs to the top ten. Sequencing used peripheral blood or thyroid tissue (not recorded which). This TCR was recovered from a young woman with Graves' hyperthyroidism. The chain uses TRBV2 and TRBJ2-7, with 11 bases that match TRBD2. As DNA, the CDR3 is TGTGCCAGCAGTGAAGGGCTAGCGGGAGGATACGAGCAGTACTTC. The encoded protein is CASSEGLAGGYEQYF.